Below are 22 T cell receptor beta chains sequenced from a single sample in a study of cytomegalovirus exposure and HLA in healthy donors. The PCR contained 60 Vbeta and 13 Jbeta primers. The data were produced by immunoSEQ multiplex PCR, yet TCRdb's version contains in-frame clones alone and is incomplete. This sample's table has tens of thousands of clones. Specimen: PBMCs. The source is a young woman in good health and CMV-seronegative.

Of note for this clone: Other DNA sequences of this sample code for an identical CDR3. The CDR3 spells CSVEVGRGNTEAFF. DNA for the CDR3: TGCAGCGTTGAAGTGGGAAGGGGGAACACTGAAGCTTTCTTT. The chain combines TRBV29-1 with TRBJ1-1; TRBD1 is a possible D gene (5 bases). The CDR3 totals 14 residues. Trimming took off 1 base at V and 1 base at J, with 10 bases between the two ends. Germline lookup yields CDR1 SQVTM and CDR2 ANQGSEA.

The genes are TRBV6-1 and TRBJ2-4; 10 bases align to TRBD2. Germline V gives CDR1 MNHNS, CDR2 SASEGT. The V gene end was trimmed by 2 bases and the J gene end by 10 bases; junction bases not matched to a gene: 8. The length of the CDR3 is 15 residues. CDR3 in DNA: TGTGCCAGCAGTGAAAGGCTAGCGGGAGTGGGGATTCAGTACTTC. It encodes CASSERLAGVGIQYF.

The J gene is TRBJ1-2, the V gene TRBV5-4; the D gene is possibly TRBD1 (5 bases). Trimming removed 4 bases from V and 4 bases from J, with 11 bases in between. This CDR3 has 13 residues. Germline CDR1 is SGHNT and CDR2 is YYREEE (reference sequence). The CDR3 DNA reads as TGTGCCAGCAGCGTCGGGGGGGGCTATGGCTACACCTTC. Its protein is CASSVGGGYGYTF.

CDR3 DNA sequence: TGCGCCAGCAGCCAATCACGAGCGGGGCTGGCCACTGAAGCTTTCTTT. Its protein product is CASSQSRAGLATEAFF. The J gene is TRBJ1-1, the V gene TRBV4-1; a weak D match, TRBD1 (5 bases). Germline CDR1 MGHRA, CDR2 YSYEKL. V was pared by 2 bases and J by 4 bases, with 17 bases between. The CDR3 is 16 amino acids.

This chain connects TRBV5-6 to TRBJ2-7; TRBD1 matches at 9 bases. With V trimmed by 3 bases and J by 7 bases, 2 bases remained unmatched. The germline V gene has CDR1 SGHDT and CDR2 YYEEEE. The CDR3 length is 12 residues. The CDR3 bases are TGTGCCAGCAGCTCGGGACAGGGAGAGCAGTACTTC. Its protein is CASSSGQGEQYF.

This chain uses TRBV5-1 with TRBJ2-1; 11 positions agree with TRBD2. This CDR3 is built from 15 residues. V lost 4 bases to trimming and J lost 7 bases; unmatched junction nucleotides: 7. Germline V gives CDR1 SGHRS, CDR2 YFSETQ. In DNA form, the CDR3 reads TGCGCCAGCAGCCCGGGCCTAGCGGGGGGAAATGAGCAGTTCTTC. Translation: CASSPGLAGGNEQFF. Based on the CDR3 plus reference TRBV5-1 and TRBJ2-1, the full variable domain is KAGVTQTPRYLIKTRGQQVTLSCSPISGHRSVSWYQQTPGQGLQFLFEYFSETQRNKGNFPGRFSGRQFSNSRSEMNVSTLELGDSALYLCASSPGLAGGNEQFFGPGTRLTVL.

V usage is TRBV6-6 and J usage is TRBJ2-7, with TRBD2 identical over 13 bases. The CDR3 is made up of 15 amino acids. Losses at the gene ends were 7 bases for V and 13 bases for J; bases not matched to a gene: 16. Looked up from germline, CDR1 is MNHNY and CDR2 is SVGAGI (reference sequence). CDR3 in DNA: TGTGCCAGCACCCCGACGACTAGCGGGGGGTTATCCCCCTACTTC. It is translated as CASTPTTSGGLSPYF.

The chain carries TRBV30 and TRBJ1-2, with TRBD1 as a possible D gene (5 bases). CDR1 is GTSNPN, CDR2 SVGIG, per germline (reference sequence). Trimming removed 3 bases from V and 1 base from J, with 15 bases in between. This CDR3 has 15 amino acids. CDR3 protein: CAWSYGQSLNYGYTF. The CDR3 DNA follows: TGTGCCTGGAGCTATGGACAAAGTCTTAACTATGGCTACACCTTC.

The chain has TRBV5-1 and TRBJ1-5; 9 positions match TRBD1. With 4 bases clipped from V and 3 bases from J, the junction kept 5 bases outside the gene matches. The CDR3 has 15 amino acids. Germline lookup yields CDR1 SGHRS and CDR2 YFSETQ. The chain's CDR3 is CASSAGTGTNQPQHF. Written as DNA, the CDR3 is TGCGCCAGCAGCGCCGGGACAGGGACCAATCAGCCCCAGCATTTT.

This rearrangement joins TRBV7-8 to TRBJ2-3; TRBD2 aligns across 10 bases. Trimming at V came to 2 bases and at J to 0 bases, leaving 8 bases not matched to a gene. Germline V CDR1 and CDR2: SGHVS, FQNEAQ. This CDR3 region has 18 residues. DNA for the CDR3: TGTGCCAGCAGCTTAATCGCTAGCGGGGGTACTAGCACAGATACGCAGTATTTT. Translating gives CASSLIASGGTSTDTQYF.

This chain joins TRBV10-2 and TRBJ2-7, with 7 bases fitting TRBD2. The CDR3 is 13 residues long. Germline CDR1 WSHSY, CDR2 SAAADI. Losses at the gene ends were 3 bases for V and 7 bases for J; bases not matched to a gene: 6. The CDR3 DNA follows: TGCGCCAGCAGTGATGAGGGAGCGGGGGAGCAGTACTTC. This gives the protein CASSDEGAGEQYF.

The chain carries TRBV30 and TRBJ2-1; TRBD2 agrees at 8 bases. Germline V lookup: CDR1 GTSNPN, CDR2 SVGIG (reference sequence). The CDR3 contains 17 residues. The trim removed 5 bases at V and 4 bases at J, leaving 16 bases unmatched. The CDR3 nucleotides read TGTGCCTGGGTCAGCGGGGGAGTAGCCTTCGGATACAATGAGCAGTTCTTC. Protein product: CAWVSGGVAFGYNEQFF.

The chain joins TRBV9 to TRBJ1-5; perhaps TRBD1 as D (5 bases). CDR3 length: 15 residues. CDR1 and CDR2 from the germline V gene are SGDLS and YYNGEE. Trimming left V 3 bases short and J 3 bases short, with 13 bases between. The CDR3 DNA is TGTGCCAGCAGCGCCGGGGGGGACCCCAATCAGCCCCAGCATTTT. Its translation is CASSAGGDPNQPQHF.

The V gene is TRBV2, the J gene TRBJ2-1; 7 nucleotides agree with TRBD1. Germline lookup yields CDR1 SNHLY and CDR2 FYNNEI. CDR3 size: 13 residues. The V segment lost 8 bases and the J segment 0 bases; nucleotides outside the gene matches: 1. CDR3 nucleotide sequence: TGTGCCAGCGGGACAGTCTCCTACAATGAGCAGTTCTTC. This codes for CASGTVSYNEQFF.

The chain carries TRBV29-1 and TRBJ2-7; weak D call: TRBD1 (5 bases). The CDR3 contains 12 residues. Germline lookup yields CDR1 SQVTM and CDR2 ANQGSEA. The ends were cut back, 0 bases at V and 3 bases at J, with 6 bases in the middle. The DNA of the CDR3 is TGCAGCGTTGAAGAACAGGTCTACGAGCAGTACTTC. This encodes CSVEEQVYEQYF.

The chain employs TRBV6-1 and TRBJ2-1; 10 nucleotides line up with TRBD2. The germline V gene encodes CDR1 MNHNS and CDR2 SASEGT. V lost 10 bases, J lost 6 bases, and 9 bases stayed unmatched. The CDR3 is 14 amino acids. CDR3 sequence (DNA): TGTGCCACCATAGCGGGAGGCCCTCTCAATGAGCAGTTCTTC. It specifies CATIAGGPLNEQFF.

The V gene is TRBV6-4, the J gene TRBJ2-1, with D possibly matching TRBD2 (5 bases). In germline, CDR1 is MRHNA, CDR2 SNTAGT. CDR3 length: 13 residues. V was cut by 8 bases and J by 4 bases, with 12 bases left in between. DNA for the CDR3: TGTGCCAGCGGAAGGACTGGTTACAATGAGCAGTTCTTC. Amino acids: CASGRTGYNEQFF.

V and J are TRBV5-1 and TRBJ2-1; 8 bases map to TRBD2. V lost 0 bases, J lost 6 bases, and 5 bases stayed unmatched. The germline CDR1 and CDR2 sequences are SGHRS and YFSETQ. This CDR3 region has 15 residues. CDR3 sequence: CASSLGSGSVNEQFF. Here the CDR3 DNA reads TGCGCCAGCAGCTTGGGGAGCGGGAGCGTCAATGAGCAGTTCTTC.

This chain uses TRBV13 with TRBJ2-7; 9 bases match TRBD1. J was trimmed by 3 bases and V by 6 bases; bases with no gene match: 6. The CDR3 is made up of 14 amino acids. Looked up from germline, CDR1 is PRHDT and CDR2 is FYEKMQ (reference sequence). The DNA of the CDR3 is TGTGCCAGCAGTTTACAGGGGGCGAACTACGAGCAGTACTTC. Translated, it gives CASSLQGANYEQYF.

This rearrangement joins TRBV19 to TRBJ2-2; 9 bases are shared with TRBD1. V lost 2 bases and J lost 4; bases outside the gene matches: 5. This CDR3 has 16 amino acids. Germline CDR1 is LNHDA and CDR2 is SQIVND (reference sequence). CDR3 amino acids: CASSIRGQGFTGELFF. CDR3 nucleotide sequence: TGTGCCAGTAGTATAAGGGGACAGGGATTCACCGGGGAGCTGTTTTTT.

V usage is TRBV5-1 and J usage is TRBJ2-1, with D maybe TRBD2 (5 bases). Germline CDR1 reads SGHRS; CDR2 reads YFSETQ. Trimming cost V 0 bases and J 8 bases, with 12 bases left between them. There are 14 residues in the CDR3. The CDR3 sequence is CASSLDGIGDEQFF. The CDR3 nucleotides are TGCGCCAGCAGCTTGGACGGGATAGGCGATGAGCAGTTCTTC.

The V gene is TRBV7-9, the J gene TRBJ2-2; a possible D gene is TRBD2 (6 bases). The CDR3 loop spans 19 amino acids. Germline CDR1 and CDR2: SEHNR and FQNEAQ (reference sequence). V lost 0 bases and J lost 3, with 20 bases in between. In DNA, the CDR3 is TGTGCCAGCAGCTTAGCGCTAACAAAGGGAGGTCGGGACACCGGGGAGCTGTTTTTT. Protein product: CASSLALTKGGRDTGELFF.